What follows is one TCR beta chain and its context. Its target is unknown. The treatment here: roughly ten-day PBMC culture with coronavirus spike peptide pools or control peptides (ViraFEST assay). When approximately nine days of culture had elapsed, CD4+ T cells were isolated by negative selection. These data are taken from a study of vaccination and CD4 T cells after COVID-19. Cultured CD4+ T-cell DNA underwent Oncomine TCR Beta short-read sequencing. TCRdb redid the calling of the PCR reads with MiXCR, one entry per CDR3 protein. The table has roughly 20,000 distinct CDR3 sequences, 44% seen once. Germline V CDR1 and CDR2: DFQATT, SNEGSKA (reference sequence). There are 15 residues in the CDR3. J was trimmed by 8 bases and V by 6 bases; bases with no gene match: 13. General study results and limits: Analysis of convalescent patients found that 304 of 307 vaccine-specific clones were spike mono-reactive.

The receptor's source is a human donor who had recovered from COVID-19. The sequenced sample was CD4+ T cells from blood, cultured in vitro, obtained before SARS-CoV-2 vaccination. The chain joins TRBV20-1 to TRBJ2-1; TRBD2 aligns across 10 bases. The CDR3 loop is CSARGGSSGSHEQFF. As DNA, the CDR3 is TGCAGTGCGAGGGGCGGGTCTAGCGGGAGCCATGAGCAGTTCTTC.